This entry lists 11 T cell receptor beta chains sequenced from one sample in a study of cytomegalovirus exposure and HLA in healthy donors. The PCR ran on 60 Vbeta and 13 Jbeta primers. Repertoires were generated with immunoSEQ multiplex PCR, while TCRdb's copy carries only in-frame clones and drops some. Of around 300,000 clones in the sample, approximately 90% were seen once. The material sequenced was PBMCs. Receptors were obtained from a woman aged 18-29 years in good health and CMV-seronegative.

This clone occurred once. This chain connects TRBV15 to TRBJ1-2; 9 bases match TRBD1. The CDR3 contains 15 residues. V trimming: 4 bases; J trimming: 4 bases; junction bases outside the gene matches: 7. Germline lookup yields CDR1 LNHNV and CDR2 YYDKDF (reference sequence). CDR3 amino acids: CATSITGGGIYGYTF. The CDR3 region has the DNA TGTGCCACCAGCATCACAGGGGGCGGGATCTATGGCTACACCTTC.

This chain links TRBV10-3 with TRBJ2-5; 10 nucleotides align to TRBD2. Judging by the DNA end, TRBJ2-7 fits better; the J call may be wrong. The CDR3 is 15 residues long. The germline gives CDR1 ENHRY, CDR2 SYGVKD. The DNA of the CDR3 is TGTGCCATCAGTGTGGGTAGCGGGGGGTTCTACGAGCAGTACTTC. Translation gives CAISVGSGGFYEQYF.

The V and J genes are TRBV28 and TRBJ1-1, with 11 nucleotides matching TRBD1. This CDR3 comprises 15 residues. Germline lookup yields CDR1 MDHEN and CDR2 SYDVKM. V lost 6 bases and J lost 5; bases outside the gene matches: 8. This chain's CDR3 is CASRPGTGGRTEAFF. As DNA, the CDR3 is TGTGCCAGCAGACCCGGGACAGGGGGGAGGACTGAAGCTTTCTTT.

Here the CDR3 reads CASSLGSGTEAFF. Written as DNA, the CDR3 is TGCGCCAGCAGCTTGGGGTCGGGCACTGAAGCTTTCTTT. This rearrangement joins TRBV5-1 to TRBJ1-1, with unresolved D. With 0 bases removed from V and 4 bases from J, the gap between germline ends came to 7 bases. The germline V gene has CDR1 SGHRS and CDR2 YFSETQ. The CDR3 loop spans 13 amino acids.

The chain uses TRBV6-5 and TRBJ2-7; D is possibly TRBD1 (5 bases). This CDR3 region has 15 residues. V was trimmed by 8 bases and J by 0 bases, leaving 17 bases between them. The germline V gene has CDR1 MNHEY and CDR2 SVGAGI. CDR3 in amino acids: CASHKGAGSSYEQYF. CDR3 coding DNA: TGTGCCAGCCATAAAGGGGCTGGAAGCTCCTACGAGCAGTACTTC.

The chain recombines TRBV18 with TRBJ1-3; TRBD1 is a possible D gene (6 bases). CDR3 length: 16 amino acids. The V and J ends lost 2 bases and 0 bases respectively, with 11 bases between them. CDR1 KGHSH and CDR2 LQKENI come from the germline V gene. CDR3 loop: CASSPDVGASGNTIYF. CDR3 nucleotides: TGTGCCAGCTCACCAGACGTGGGGGCCTCTGGAAACACCATATATTTT.

The chain has TRBV10-3 and TRBJ2-3; tentative D call: TRBD1 (6 bases). There are 15 residues in the CDR3. Looked up from germline, CDR1 is ENHRY and CDR2 is SYGVKD. Trimming took off 8 bases at V and 1 base at J, with 16 bases between the two ends. CDR3 loop: CAIGVEDSRTDTQYF. For the CDR3, the DNA is TGTGCCATCGGGGTGGAGGACAGCCGCACAGATACGCAGTATTTT.

This clone was seen a handful of times. The chain employs TRBV30 and TRBJ2-1, with D unresolved. The CDR3 is made up of 16 amino acids. V gave up 2 bases and J gave up 7 bases, with 21 bases separating them. Germline CDR1 GTSNPN, CDR2 SVGIG (reference sequence). As DNA, the CDR3 is TGTGCCTGGAGTTCGTCCTCAATTGGCTCTGCAAATGAGCAGTTCTTC. Translation: CAWSSSSIGSANEQFF.

The V and J genes are TRBV2 and TRBJ2-3; TRBD1 aligns across 7 bases. This CDR3 is built from 16 residues. Germline CDR1 reads SNHLY; CDR2 reads FYNNEI. V shed 3 bases, J shed 5 bases, and the junction held 11 bases outside the gene matches. The CDR3: CASSDGSKTGQDTQYF. The CDR3 coding sequence is TGTGCCAGCAGTGATGGCTCTAAGACAGGGCAAGATACGCAGTATTTT.

This chain connects TRBV6-5 to TRBJ1-2; 7 nucleotides match TRBD1. Germline trimming cut 7 bases from V and 3 bases from J; bases unmatched to any gene: 11. Germline V gene sequence: CDR1 MNHEY, CDR2 SVGAGI. The CDR3 covers 15 residues. In DNA form, the CDR3 reads TGTGCCAGCATCTCCCCCGGACAGGCGGACTATGGCTACACCTTC. Translation gives CASISPGQADYGYTF.

This sequence joins TRBV6-5 and TRBJ2-3, with D tentatively TRBD1 (6 bases). The CDR3 has 15 residues. V lost 5 bases, J lost 2 bases, and 14 bases lay in between. CDR1 is MNHEY, CDR2 SVGAGI, per germline. CDR3 loop: CASSPLGQHTDTQYF. The CDR3 region has the DNA TGTGCCAGCAGTCCTTTAGGACAGCACACAGATACGCAGTATTTT.